This TCR beta chain was recovered during a study of CD8+ T cells in alopecia areata. Study information: Patients in the treated group were given tofacitinib by mouth, 5 to 10 mg twice a day. General study points: Lesional scalp displayed greater clonality than normal scalp, most notably in alopecia totalis/universalis.

In alopecia areata patients, both lesional scalp punch biopsies and peripheral blood were collected. TCR sequencing used cDNA made by reverse transcription of extracted RNA. The assay was immunoSEQ multiplex PCR, and TCRdb's table has in-frame clones only and misses some. Of about 7,400 clones in the sample, 67% were seen once. This clone is categorized as medium-sized (0.01 to 0.1%). Its antigen remains unknown. With 4 bases removed from V and 4 bases from J, the gap between germline ends came to 10 bases. Germline V gene sequence: CDR1 SGHTA, CDR2 FQGTGA. The CDR3 spans 14 residues. Sequenced material: skin, taken at week 0. The clonotype was recovered from a human donor with alopecia areata. The rearrangement joins TRBV7-3 to TRBJ2-2; maybe TRBD2 (5 bases). CDR3 region: CASSSGGSTGELFF. The CDR3 region has the DNA TGTGCCAGCAGCTCCGGTGGGAGCACCGGGGAGCTGTTTTTT.